This T cell receptor (beta chain) originates from a study of CD8 T cells in Susac syndrome. Patients with Susac syndrome met the recently defined diagnostic criteria for definite or probable disease. TEMRA cells were enriched by FACS, while CD8+ and CD4+ T cells were obtained through a negative isolation that was performed magnetically. After extraction with the RNeasy kit, roughly 0.5 to 1 ug of the RNA was reverse transcribed using random hexamers. Coverage of TCR beta CDR3 amplification by immunoSEQ multiplex PCR extended to 54 Vbeta and 13 Jbeta. TCRdb reprocessed the immunoSEQ multiplex PCR reads via MiXCR and lists one record per CDR3 protein. The repertoire holds approximately 180,000 distinct CDR3 sequences, with 90% to 95% as singletons. The V and J ends lost 3 bases and 1 base, in that order; junction bases with no gene match: 5. The CDR3 loop spans 16 amino acids. Germline-derived CDR1 and CDR2 are SNHLY and FYNNEI.

The sequence derives from a human donor with Susac syndrome. Sequenced sample: CD4+ T cells from PBMCs. The chain uses TRBV2 and TRBJ1-3; TRBD1 aligns across 8 bases. The CDR3 nucleotides read TGTGCCAGCAGTGATAGCGGACAGGGATCTGGAAACACCATATATTTT. This codes for CASSDSGQGSGNTIYF.